A selection of T cell receptor beta chains follows, all from one sample in a study of T cells in Graves' hyperthyroidism and ophthalmopathy. Using its own MiXCR run on the multiplex PCR reads, TCRdb lists one record per CDR3 protein. The table lists hundreds of thousands of distinct CDR3 sequences, approximately 40% of them singletons. Sequencing was done on a sample of blood. Receptors originate from a middle-aged woman with Graves' hyperthyroidism. The CDR3 runs from the conserved cysteine through the conserved F or W. The D gene is left open where the match is weak. Only some rows state a clone size, as once, few, many or a class for expanded clones.

D	V	size	J	CDR3	DNA
TRBD1	TRBV7-9	NA	TRBJ2-6	CASSRADRDVTF	TGTGCCAGCAGCCGTGCGGACAGGGATGTGACTTTC
TRBD2	TRBV20-1	NA	TRBJ2-2	CSAMGLAGVTGELFF	TGCAGTGCTATGGGGCTAGCGGGTGTCACCGGGGAGCTGTTTTTT
NA	TRBV29-1	once	TRBJ1-3	CSSLGQTDSGNTIYF	TGCAGCTCATTAGGACAGACCGACTCTGGAAACACCATATATTTT
NA	TRBV7-3	few	TRBJ1-1	CASRKTIAEGNTEAFF	TGTGCCAGCAGAAAGACAATCGCGGAAGGGAACACTGAAGCTTTCTTT
TRBD2	TRBV7-9	NA	TRBJ2-5	CASSQTSGLQETQYF	TGTGCCAGCAGCCAGACTAGCGGACTCCAAGAGACCCAGTACTTC
NA	TRBV6-1	NA	TRBJ2-5	CASSTDEGAWEAQYF	TGTGCCAGCAGTACGGACGAGGGGGCGTGGGAGGCCCAGTACTTC
NA	TRBV4-1	few	TRBJ1-1	CASSQGWEAFF	TGCGCCAGCAGCCAAGGGTGGGAAGCTTTCTTT
NA	TRBV12-3/TRBV12-4	few	TRBJ1-4	CASSPDTANEKLFF	TGTGCCAGCAGTCCGGACACAGCTAATGAAAAACTGTTTTTT
NA	TRBV12-3/TRBV12-4	few	TRBJ1-1	CASSPTQNTEAFF	TGTGCCAGCAGTCCCACTCAGAACACTGAAGCTTTCTTT
TRBD1	TRBV7-9	many	TRBJ2-7	CASSQQGAVGQYF	TGTGCCAGCAGCCAGCAGGGGGCAGTCGGGCAGTACTTC
NA	TRBV7-2	few	TRBJ1-5	CASSLEKTNQPQHF	TGTGCCAGCAGCTTAGAGAAAACGAATCAGCCCCAGCATTTT
NA	TRBV20-1	many	TRBJ2-5	CSAFSWPQRQETQYF	TGCAGTGCTTTCTCCTGGCCTCAGCGACAAGAGACCCAGTACTTC
NA	TRBV7-9	NA	TRBJ2-6	CASSQASPRGYSGANVLTF	TGCGCCAGCAGCCAAGCGAGTCCCAGGGGATACTCTGGGGCCAACGTCCTGACTTTC
TRBD1	TRBV20-1	NA	TRBJ1-1	CSARGGQGATYTEAFF	TGCAGTGCTAGAGGGGGACAGGGGGCGACGTACACTGAAGCTTTCTTT
TRBD1	TRBV20-1	NA	TRBJ2-5	CSVRTGVKETQYF	TGCAGTGTGAGGACAGGCGTCAAAGAGACCCAGTACTTC
NA	TRBV6-1	few	TRBJ1-1	CASSVLGGTFHTEAFF	TGTGCCAGCAGTGTCCTCGGCGGCACCTTTCACACTGAAGCTTTCTTT